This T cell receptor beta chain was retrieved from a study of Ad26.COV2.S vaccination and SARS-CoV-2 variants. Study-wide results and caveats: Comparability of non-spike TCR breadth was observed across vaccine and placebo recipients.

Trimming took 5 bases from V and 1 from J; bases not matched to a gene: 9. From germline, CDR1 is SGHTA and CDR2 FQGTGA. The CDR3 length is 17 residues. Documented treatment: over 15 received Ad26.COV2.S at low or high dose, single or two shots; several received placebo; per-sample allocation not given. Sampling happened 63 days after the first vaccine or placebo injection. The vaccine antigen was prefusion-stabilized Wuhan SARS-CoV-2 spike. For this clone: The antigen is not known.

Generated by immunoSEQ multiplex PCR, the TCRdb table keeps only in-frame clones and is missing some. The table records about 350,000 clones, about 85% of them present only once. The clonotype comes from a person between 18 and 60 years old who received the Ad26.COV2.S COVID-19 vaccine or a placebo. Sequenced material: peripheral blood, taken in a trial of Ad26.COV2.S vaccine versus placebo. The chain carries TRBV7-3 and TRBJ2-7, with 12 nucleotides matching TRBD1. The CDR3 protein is CASSLGTGGEKSYEQYF. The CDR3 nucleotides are TGTGCCAGCAGCCTGGGGACAGGGGGCGAAAAATCCTACGAGCAGTACTTC.